One sample yielded the 26 T cell receptor beta chains listed below, sequenced in a study of immune heterogeneity within non-small cell lung tumors. Genomic DNA from bulk tumor acted as the template, and about 600 ng was loaded per sample. Biopsies that were spaced far apart were taken, several per primary tumor, during surgery. The study enrolled patients with untreated, newly diagnosed non-small cell lung cancer who underwent curative surgery. In a multiplex PCR, 32 V and 13 J primers amplified TCR beta CDR3. TCRdb used MiXCR to reprocess the multiplex PCR reads, holding one entry per CDR3 protein. Of around 10,000 distinct CDR3 sequences listed, roughly 30% are singletons. Sequencing was performed on lung tumor tissue. These receptors were collected from an older woman with non-small cell lung cancer.

The chain couples TRBV2 to TRBJ2-3; D not certain. This CDR3 has 15 residues. Germline assignment: CDR1 SNHLY and CDR2 FYNNEI. Trimming stripped 5 bases from V and 2 bases from J, with 14 bases between. CDR3 sequence (DNA): TGTGCCAGCAGTTTAGTGACACTTCCCACAGATACGCAGTATTTT. This translates into CASSLVTLPTDTQYF. Based on the CDR3 plus reference TRBV2 and TRBJ2-3, the full variable domain is EPEVTQTPSHQVTQMGQEVILRCVPISNHLYFYWYRQILGQKVEFLVSFYNNEISEKSEIFDDQFSVERPDGSNFTLKIRSTKLEDSAMYFCASSLVTLPTDTQYFGPGTRLTVL.

The CDR3 protein is CASSTGGVGTFF. For the CDR3, the DNA is TGTGCCAGCAGCACCGGGGGGGTAGGGACTTTCTTT. The chain links TRBV7-2 to TRBJ1-1; the D gene is possibly TRBD1 (5 bases). The CDR3 covers 12 residues. V was pared by 5 bases and J by 12 bases, with 16 bases between. Looked up from germline, CDR1 is SGHTA and CDR2 is FQGNSA.

In this sample, this clonotype turned up many times. As DNA, the CDR3 is TGTGCCAGCAGCTTATCACTAGCGGCGGATACGCAGTATTTT. Translating it yields CASSLSLAADTQYF. This chain uses TRBV7-8 with TRBJ2-3; 8 bases match TRBD2. The germline gives CDR1 SGHVS, CDR2 FQNEAQ. The V gene end was trimmed by 2 bases and the J gene end by 6 bases; junction bases not matched to a gene: 4. This CDR3 contains 14 residues.

The genes are TRBV27 and TRBJ2-7, with D maybe TRBD1 (6 bases). Looked up from germline, CDR1 is MNHEY and CDR2 is SMNVEV (reference sequence). There are 16 residues in the CDR3. The ends were cut back, 5 bases at V and 0 bases at J, with 17 bases in the middle. In DNA, the CDR3 is TGTGCCAGCAGTACCTTACCGGGACACAGCTCCTACGAGCAGTACTTC. It is translated as CASSTLPGHSSYEQYF.

In this sample, this clonotype is medium-sized. The DNA for the CDR3 is TGTGCCAGCAGTTTAAAGCTGCTCACCGGGGAGCTGTTTTTT. Its protein is CASSLKLLTGELFF. The gene calls are TRBV28 and TRBJ2-2; no firm D call. V was trimmed by 2 bases and J by 4 bases, leaving 8 bases between them. This CDR3 contains 14 residues. Germline V gene data show CDR1 as MDHEN and CDR2 as SYDVKM.

This clonotype was observed at least ten times. The chain is built from TRBV5-5 and TRBJ1-2; weak D call: TRBD1 (6 bases). Trimming pared 4 bases from V and 4 bases from J, leaving 17 bases between. Germline-derived CDR1 and CDR2 are SGHKS and YYEKEE (reference sequence). The CDR3 spans 15 residues. The CDR3 is CASSQLVSGVYGYTF. CDR3 DNA: TGTGCCAGCAGCCAACTCGTTTCAGGGGTCTATGGCTACACCTTC.

Of note for this clonotype: This may be a read error: a much more frequent sequence differs by one nucleotide. The chain combines TRBV20-1 with TRBJ2-7, with D perhaps TRBD2 (6 bases). Germline values: CDR1 DFQATT, CDR2 SNEGSKA (reference sequence). The CDR3 runs 15 residues. Trimming stripped 1 base from V and 5 bases from J, with 18 bases between. The CDR3 spells CSARASGGILDEQYF. The DNA of the CDR3 is TGCAGTGCTAGAGCGAGTGGCGGGATCCTCGACGAGCAGTACTTC.

A remark on this clonotype: This may come from a read error, since a much larger clone is one base off. V gene TRBV20-1 combines with J gene TRBJ2-5, with D possibly being TRBD2 (5 bases). Germline V gives CDR1 DFQATT, CDR2 SNEGSKA (reference sequence). V dropped 6 bases and J dropped 7 bases, with 21 bases sitting between them. This CDR3 spans 14 amino acids. CDR3 sequence: CSAHSMVDSRTQYF. The CDR3 nucleotides read TGCAGTGCCCACTCTATGGTGGACTCAAGGACCCAGTACTTC.

This clonotype occurred many times. This chain connects TRBV7-8 to TRBJ1-1; weak D call: TRBD1 (6 bases). Germline loops: CDR1 SGHVS, CDR2 FQNEAQ. The CDR3 consists of 14 residues. CDR3: CAGGGATVNTEAFF. For the CDR3, the DNA is TGTGCGGGGGGGGGGGCGACGGTGAACACTGAAGCTTTCTTT.

This chain joins TRBV5-1 and TRBJ2-3; D is undetermined. This CDR3 spans 14 amino acids. Per the germline V gene, CDR1 is SGHRS and CDR2 is YFSETQ. The ends were cut back, 2 bases at V and 2 bases at J, with 9 bases in the middle. CDR3 in amino acids: CASSFGIATDTQYF. Here the CDR3 DNA reads TGCGCCAGCAGCTTTGGCATAGCCACAGATACGCAGTATTTT.

This clonotype was counted between two and nine times. V is TRBV2 and J is TRBJ2-3; unclear D gene. The CDR3 is 13 amino acids. The V gene's germline CDR1 is SNHLY and CDR2 FYNNEI. V lost 4 bases and J 2 bases, leaving 7 bases between the germline ends. In DNA form, the CDR3 reads TGTGCCAGCAGTGGATTCATCACAGATACGCAGTATTTT. This translates into CASSGFITDTQYF. Using reference TRBV2 and TRBJ2-3 for the parts outside the CDR3, the full variable domain is EPEVTQTPSHQVTQMGQEVILRCVPISNHLYFYWYRQILGQKVEFLVSFYNNEISEKSEIFDDQFSVERPDGSNFTLKIRSTKLEDSAMYFCASSGFITDTQYFGPGTRLTVL.

This clonotype has just a few counts. A junction end diverges from the germline sequence, so it may reflect a read error. The chain employs TRBV11-3 and TRBJ2-2, with no clear D. Germline CDR1 is SGHNT and CDR2 is YENEEA. This CDR3 comprises 13 residues. The CDR3 loop is CASSLRRGSELSF. The CDR3 nucleotides are TGTGCCAGCAGCTTAAGAAGAGGTTCGGAGCTGTCTTTT.

Comments on this clonotype: A much larger clone sits a single nucleotide away, making a read error possible. This sequence joins TRBV24-1 and TRBJ2-5; D is perhaps TRBD1 (6 bases). The germline CDR1 and CDR2 sequences are KGHDR and SFDVKD. The CDR3 has 16 residues. CDR3 region: CTTSDPLRGYQETQYF. CDR3 coding DNA: TGTACCACCAGTGACCCCCTGAGGGGGTACCAAGAGACCCAGTACTTC.

This clonotype showed up many times. This chain uses TRBV20-1 with TRBJ1-2; 10 positions match TRBD1. The CDR3 length is 15 residues. V was clipped by 2 bases and J by 5 bases; unmatched bases: 8. Germline V CDR1 and CDR2: DFQATT, SNEGSKA (reference sequence). CDR3 loop: CSARNDRGRVYGYTF. Written as DNA, the CDR3 is TGCAGTGCTAGAAACGACAGGGGGCGCGTTTATGGCTACACCTTC.

This clonotype rates as medium-sized. The rearrangement uses TRBV19 and TRBJ1-5; D remains ambiguous. There are 15 residues in the CDR3. The ends were cut back, 5 bases at V and 2 bases at J, with 13 bases in the middle. Germline values: CDR1 LNHDA, CDR2 SQIVND (reference sequence). CDR3 residues: CASSARRVGNQPQHF. The DNA of the CDR3 is TGTGCCAGTAGTGCCCGGAGGGTTGGCAATCAGCCCCAGCATTTT.

This clonotype came up a few times. J is TRBJ1-4 and V is TRBV20-1, with unresolved D. Looked up from germline, CDR1 is DFQATT and CDR2 is SNEGSKA (reference sequence). V was trimmed by 5 bases and J by 0 bases, leaving 7 bases between them. The CDR3 is 13 residues long. The CDR3 protein is CSAQRATNEKLFF. The CDR3, as DNA: TGCAGTGCTCAACGTGCAACTAATGAAAAACTGTTTTTT.

As for this clonotype: At one end the junction does not follow the germline gene, possibly because of a read error. The rearrangement links TRBV25-1 to TRBJ2-1; the D gene is possibly TRBD2 (5 bases). CDR3 length: 12 residues. Germline-derived CDR1 and CDR2 are MGHDK and SYGVNS. The CDR3 DNA follows: TGTGGCAGCAGTTCCACCTGGGAGACCCAGTTCTTC. Amino acid sequence: CGSSSTWETQFF. Together with reference TRBV25-1 and TRBJ2-1, the CDR3 gives the full variable domain: EADIYQTPRYLVIGTGKKITLECSQTMGHDKMYWYQQDPGMELHLIHYSYGVNSTEKGDLSSESTVSRIRTEHFPLTLESARPSHTSQYLCGSSSTWETQFFGPGTRLTVL.

This clonotype appeared many times. This sequence joins TRBV20-1 and TRBJ1-1; a weak D match, TRBD1 (5 bases). The ends were cut back, 5 bases at V and 0 bases at J, with 16 bases in the middle. CDR1 and CDR2 from the germline V gene are DFQATT and SNEGSKA (reference sequence). This CDR3 has 15 amino acids. The CDR3 sequence: CSARRGSGLNTEAFF. In DNA, the CDR3 is TGCAGTGCTCGACGGGGGTCCGGACTGAACACTGAAGCTTTCTTT.

This clonotype is judged medium-sized. V is TRBV24-1 and J is TRBJ2-3, with D maybe TRBD2 (6 bases). The V end was cut by 3 bases, the J end by 0 bases, with 12 bases between. The germline CDR1 and CDR2 sequences are KGHDR and SFDVKD. This CDR3 has 16 amino acids. This CDR3 reads CATSDASVSSTDTQYF. The CDR3 DNA follows: TGTGCCACCAGTGATGCTAGCGTCTCTAGCACAGATACGCAGTATTTT.

By its share, this clonotype is medium-sized. The chain carries TRBV6-1 and TRBJ1-5; D call uncertain. Trimming pared 8 bases from V and 6 bases from J, leaving 17 bases between. Germline CDR1 reads MNHNS; CDR2 reads SASEGT. This CDR3 region has 14 residues. CDR3 amino acids: CASVGEGTSQPQHF. In DNA, the CDR3 is TGTGCCAGCGTCGGGGAGGGAACATCTCAGCCCCAGCATTTT.

This clonotype was recorded a few times. V and J are TRBV9 and TRBJ2-7, with TRBD2 matching 11 bases. V shed 4 bases and J 6 bases; nucleotides not matched to a gene: 12. Germline values: CDR1 SGDLS, CDR2 YYNGEE. The CDR3 totals 16 residues. The CDR3: CASSPMGVAGGAEQYF. CDR3 nucleotide sequence: TGTGCCAGCAGCCCAATGGGGGTAGCGGGAGGGGCCGAGCAGTACTTC. The whole variable domain, filled in from reference TRBV9 and TRBJ2-7, reads DSGVTQTPKHLITATGQRVTLRCSPRSGDLSVYWYQQSLDQGLQFLIQYYNGEERAKGNILERFSAQQFPDLHSELNLSSLELGDSALYFCASSPMGVAGGAEQYFGPGTRLTVT.

This clonotype was detected only a few times. V usage is TRBV4-1 and J usage is TRBJ2-5, with 7 bases fitting TRBD1. Matching the DNA end better, TRBJ2-1 makes the J call doubtful. Germline values: CDR1 MGHRA, CDR2 YSYEKL. The CDR3 loop spans 14 amino acids. The CDR3 loop reads CASSRGTDSYKQFF. The CDR3 DNA follows: TGCGCCAGCAGCCGGGGGACAGATTCTTATAAGCAGTTCTTC.

The chain has TRBV27 and TRBJ2-3, with D possibly matching TRBD2 (6 bases). Germline values: CDR1 MNHEY, CDR2 SMNVEV (reference sequence). V lost 0 bases to trimming and J lost 0 bases, with 22 bases between them. The CDR3 extends over 20 amino acids. The CDR3 region has the DNA TGTGCCAGCAGTTTATCGATGTCGGGACTTATTAACCCTAGCACAGATACGCAGTATTTT. It specifies CASSLSMSGLINPSTDTQYF.

This sequence joins TRBV7-9 and TRBJ2-5; no definite D call. Germline V lookup: CDR1 SEHNR, CDR2 FQNEAQ (reference sequence). V lost 7 bases and J 1 base, leaving 16 bases between the germline ends. This CDR3 has 15 residues. CDR3: CASTPFLGSQETQYF. CDR3 sequence (DNA): TGTGCCAGCACCCCATTTTTGGGATCCCAAGAGACCCAGTACTTC.

This clonotype was found a few times. The chain is built from TRBV6-1 and TRBJ2-3; D is unresolved. CDR3 length: 13 residues. The V gene lost 6 bases and the J gene lost 6 bases, with 13 bases spanning the gap. Per germline, CDR1 MNHNS and CDR2 SASEGT. The CDR3 loop reads CASRRAMSDTQYF. The CDR3, as DNA: TGTGCCAGCAGACGAGCGATGTCGGATACGCAGTATTTT.

The gene calls are TRBV6-2 or TRBV6-3 and TRBJ1-2; 9 bases are shared with TRBD1. CDR3 size: 12 residues. With 5 bases clipped from V and 6 bases from J, the junction kept 1 base outside the gene matches. Germline lookup yields CDR1 MNHEY and CDR2 SVGEGT. The CDR3 spells CASSRQGDGYTF. Written as DNA, the CDR3 is TGTGCCAGCAGTAGACAGGGGGATGGCTACACCTTC.